A single sample gave rise to the 24 T cell receptor beta chains below, sequenced in a study of shared clonotypes between healthy human individuals. The protocol was immunoSEQ multiplex PCR, while the TCRdb copy is restricted to in-frame clones and leaves out a portion. There are more than 2 million clones in the sample; approximately 94% occur only once, and 0.13% lies in the top ten. Sequencing used naive CD4+ T cells sorted from blood. As for subset: CD45RA+ positively selected. Receptors originate from a man in his late teens or twenties in good health.

The J gene is TRBJ1-3, the V gene TRBV4-1, with TRBD1 matching 9 bases. The V segment lost 1 base and the J segment 4 bases; nucleotides outside the gene matches: 2. The germline V gene has CDR1 MGHRA and CDR2 YSYEKL. The CDR3 covers 15 residues. The CDR3 nucleotides are TGCGCCAGCAGCCAAGTACAGGGGGCGGGAAACACCATATATTTT. Its protein is CASSQVQGAGNTIYF.

The chain carries TRBV29-1 and TRBJ2-7, with 11 bases matching TRBD1. After removal of 1 base from V and 7 bases from J, the junction contained 6 bases not matched to a gene. The CDR3 extends over 14 amino acids. Per the germline V gene, CDR1 is SQVTM and CDR2 is ANQGSEA. CDR3 DNA: TGCAGCGTTGAAGCCGGCGGGACAGGGGGAGAGCAGTACTTC. Its protein is CSVEAGGTGGEQYF.

Note on this clone: Different DNA sequences within this sample yield the same CDR3. V usage is TRBV11-2 and J usage is TRBJ2-3; D ambiguous. V gave up 1 base and J gave up 3 bases, with 5 bases separating them. Germline values: CDR1 SGHAT, CDR2 FQNNGV. The CDR3 is 13 amino acids. In DNA form, the CDR3 reads TGTGCCAGCAGCTTAGGACCAACAGATACGCAGTATTTT. Translated: CASSLGPTDTQYF.

The V and J genes are TRBV27 and TRBJ2-7; D could derive from TRBD1 or TRBD2 (5 bases each). Trimming pared 3 bases from V and 0 bases from J, leaving 15 bases between. CDR1 MNHEY and CDR2 SMNVEV come from the germline V gene (reference sequence). This CDR3 spans 16 amino acids. The CDR3 nucleotides are TGTGCCAGCAGTTTGGGACGGCAGCTCCCCTCCTACGAGCAGTACTTC. Protein sequence: CASSLGRQLPSYEQYF.

As regards this clone: In the same sample, other DNA sequences code for this CDR3. V is TRBV2 and J is TRBJ1-4; D uncertain. V was clipped by 6 bases and J by 2 bases, with 7 bases between them. CDR1 and CDR2 (germline): SNHLY, FYNNEI. This CDR3 is 13 amino acids long. CDR3 nucleotide sequence: TGTGCCAGCAGCGGTCCCACTAATGAAAAACTGTTTTTT. Amino acid sequence: CASSGPTNEKLFF.

The J gene is TRBJ1-5, the V gene TRBV9; TRBD1 is a possible D gene (6 bases). The CDR3 length is 16 residues. V lost 0 bases and J lost 7, with 17 bases in between. Germline V gene lookup returns CDR1 SGDLS and CDR2 YYNGEE. The CDR3 DNA follows: TGTGCCAGCAGCGTAGGAGTAGAGGGGGGAGTACAGCCCCAGCATTTT. Translating gives CASSVGVEGGVQPQHF.

This chain uses TRBV6-5 with TRBJ2-1; perhaps TRBD2 as D (5 bases). V gave up 2 bases and J gave up 10 bases, with 15 bases separating them. This CDR3 contains 14 residues. Germline V gene sequence: CDR1 MNHEY, CDR2 SVGAGI. In DNA, the CDR3 is TGTGCCAGCAGTTACCCGGTGAAGGGCGGGGAGCAGTTCTTC. Protein product: CASSYPVKGGEQFF.

The chain has TRBV7-9 and TRBJ2-1; 9 bases are a match to TRBD2. This CDR3 has 14 residues. The V segment lost 10 bases and the J segment 9 bases; nucleotides outside the gene matches: 13. Looked up from germline, CDR1 is SEHNR and CDR2 is FQNEAQ (reference sequence). CDR3 bases: TGTGCCACCTCAACGGGACTAGCCGCAGGTGAGCAGTTCTTC. Protein: CATSTGLAAGEQFF.

This rearrangement joins TRBV10-1 to TRBJ2-1; D possibly corresponds to TRBD1 (5 bases). Looked up from germline, CDR1 is WNHNN and CDR2 is SYGVQD (reference sequence). V lost 5 bases, J lost 8 bases, and 13 bases lay in between. The CDR3 has 13 amino acids. CDR3 region: CASSSQGRDEQFF. The CDR3 nucleotides are TGCGCCAGCAGTTCTCAGGGTAGAGATGAGCAGTTCTTC.

About this clone itself: Distinct nucleotide sequences in the sample also encode this CDR3. CDR3 coding DNA: TGTGCCAGCTCACCGCGACAGGGAGGCCAAGAGACCCAGTACTTC. Its translation: CASSPRQGGQETQYF. The chain has TRBV18 and TRBJ2-5, with D possibly being TRBD1 (7 bases). V gave up 3 bases and J gave up 1 base, with 12 bases separating them. Germline lookup yields CDR1 KGHSH and CDR2 LQKENI. There are 15 residues in the CDR3.

V is TRBV5-1 and J is TRBJ2-3; 10 bases are a match to TRBD2. This CDR3 comprises 16 residues. V dropped 1 base and J dropped 5; count of bases not matched to a gene: 7. From germline, CDR1 is SGHRS and CDR2 YFSETQ. The CDR3 spells CASSLSLAGLKDTQYF. In DNA form, the CDR3 reads TGCGCCAGCAGCTTGTCACTAGCGGGGCTGAAAGATACGCAGTATTTT. The variable domain in full, with the rest retrieved from reference TRBV5-1 and TRBJ2-3, is KAGVTQTPRYLIKTRGQQVTLSCSPISGHRSVSWYQQTPGQGLQFLFEYFSETQRNKGNFPGRFSGRQFSNSRSEMNVSTLELGDSALYLCASSLSLAGLKDTQYFGPGTRLTVL.

A single count supports this clone. This rearrangement joins TRBV6-5 to TRBJ2-7; 9 bases map to TRBD1. Germline lookup yields CDR1 MNHEY and CDR2 SVGAGI. V lost 3 bases, J lost 4 bases, and 7 bases stayed unmatched. CDR3 size: 15 residues. The DNA of the CDR3 is TGTGCCAGCAGTTATCTGGACAGGGGAGGGTACGAGCAGTACTTC. It yields the protein CASSYLDRGGYEQYF.

The rearrangement joins TRBV5-1 to TRBJ2-3; 7 nucleotides agree with TRBD2. After removal of 4 bases from V and 5 bases from J, the junction contained 10 bases not matched to a gene. CDR3 length: 15 amino acids. Looked up from germline, CDR1 is SGHRS and CDR2 is YFSETQ. The CDR3 here is CASSAVASGIDTQYF. CDR3 nucleotides: TGCGCCAGCAGCGCAGTCGCTAGCGGAATAGATACGCAGTATTTT.

J is TRBJ2-7 and V is TRBV5-4, with D uncertain. Looked up from germline, CDR1 is SGHNT and CDR2 is YYREEE (reference sequence). V was pared by 4 bases and J by 0 bases, with 14 bases between. This CDR3 region has 15 residues. The DNA for the CDR3 is TGTGCCAGCAGCCTGCAGGCGGCCGGCTCCTACGAGCAGTACTTC. Its translation: CASSLQAAGSYEQYF.

The rearrangement joins TRBV28 to TRBJ1-2; tentatively, D is TRBD1 (5 bases). The CDR3 contains 14 residues. V lost 6 bases and J 0 bases, leaving 11 bases between the germline ends. The germline CDR1 and CDR2 sequences are MDHEN and SYDVKM. CDR3 loop: CASSGAIPNYGYTF. CDR3 DNA: TGTGCCAGCAGCGGGGCTATCCCTAACTATGGCTACACCTTC.

This chain joins TRBV9 and TRBJ2-1, with 11 bases matching TRBD2. V lost 4 bases to trimming and J lost 6 bases; unmatched junction nucleotides: 0. The V gene's germline CDR1 is SGDLS and CDR2 YYNGEE. CDR3 length equals 13 residues. The CDR3 DNA reads as TGTGCCAGCAGCCTAGCGGGAGGCAATGAGCAGTTCTTC. This codes for CASSLAGGNEQFF.

The chain has TRBV6-6 and TRBJ1-2; TRBD1 matches 11 bases. The J segment lost 5 bases and the V segment lost 6 bases, leaving 8 bases of the junction unmatched. Germline V gene sequence: CDR1 MNHNY, CDR2 SVGAGI (reference sequence). The CDR3 runs to 15 residues. For the CDR3, the DNA is TGTGCCAGCAGCCGTGGACAGGGGGCGCAGTATGGCTACACCTTC. This codes for CASSRGQGAQYGYTF.

The CDR3 DNA reads as TGCAGTGCTAGGATTAACAATGAGCAGTTCTTC. Translated, it gives CSARINNEQFF. This chain connects TRBV20-1 to TRBJ2-1; D remains ambiguous. Germline V CDR1 and CDR2: DFQATT, SNEGSKA (reference sequence). V was shortened by 3 bases and J by 5 bases, with 5 bases between the two germline ends. There are 11 residues in the CDR3.

The CDR3: CARLDRAGRNYGYTF. In DNA, the CDR3 is TGTGCCCGGCTTGACAGGGCAGGTCGAAACTATGGCTACACCTTC. The chain joins TRBV30 to TRBJ1-2; 7 nucleotides align to TRBD1. The V segment lost 8 bases and the J segment 2 bases; nucleotides outside the gene matches: 14. Germline V gene lookup returns CDR1 GTSNPN and CDR2 SVGIG (reference sequence). The CDR3 totals 15 residues.

This rearrangement joins TRBV2 to TRBJ1-1; D perhaps matches TRBD1 (6 bases). This CDR3 is 13 amino acids long. CDR1 SNHLY and CDR2 FYNNEI come from the germline V gene. V lost 7 bases to trimming and J lost 0 bases, with 9 bases between them. In DNA form, the CDR3 reads TGTGCCAGCAACCGGGACATGAACACTGAAGCTTTCTTT. It specifies CASNRDMNTEAFF.

The chain is built from TRBV5-1 and TRBJ1-5, with unresolved D. Germline CDR1 SGHRS, CDR2 YFSETQ. There are 15 residues in the CDR3. The V gene lost 3 bases and the J gene lost 7 bases, with 17 bases spanning the gap. CDR3 sequence: CASSWDGRPHQPQHF. The CDR3 region has the DNA TGCGCCAGCAGCTGGGATGGCCGACCCCACCAGCCCCAGCATTTT.

The chain carries TRBV5-4 and TRBJ2-7, with 10 nucleotides matching TRBD1. Trimming removed 4 bases from V and 3 bases from J; junction bases left unmatched: 7. Germline V gene data show CDR1 as SGHNT and CDR2 as YYREEE (reference sequence). The CDR3 contains 15 residues. CDR3 bases: TGTGCCAGCAGCCGGCCGGGACAGGGGAACTACGAGCAGTACTTC. Translating it yields CASSRPGQGNYEQYF.

The genes are TRBV6-1 and TRBJ2-7, with D possibly TRBD1 on 6 matching bases. V was trimmed by 4 bases and J by 3 bases, leaving 13 bases between them. Germline CDR1 and CDR2: MNHNS and SASEGT. This CDR3 spans 14 amino acids. This CDR3 is CASSGRGGFYEQYF. CDR3 in DNA: TGTGCCAGCAGTGGAAGAGGGGGATTCTACGAGCAGTACTTC.

The chain links TRBV13 to TRBJ1-1; perhaps TRBD1 as D (5 bases). This CDR3 comprises 14 residues. CDR1 and CDR2 (germline): PRHDT, FYEKMQ (reference sequence). V lost 5 bases to trimming and J lost 1 base, with 11 bases between them. CDR3 loop: CASSTTGKNTEAFF. In nucleotides, the CDR3 is TGTGCCAGCAGCACAACAGGAAAGAACACTGAAGCTTTCTTT.